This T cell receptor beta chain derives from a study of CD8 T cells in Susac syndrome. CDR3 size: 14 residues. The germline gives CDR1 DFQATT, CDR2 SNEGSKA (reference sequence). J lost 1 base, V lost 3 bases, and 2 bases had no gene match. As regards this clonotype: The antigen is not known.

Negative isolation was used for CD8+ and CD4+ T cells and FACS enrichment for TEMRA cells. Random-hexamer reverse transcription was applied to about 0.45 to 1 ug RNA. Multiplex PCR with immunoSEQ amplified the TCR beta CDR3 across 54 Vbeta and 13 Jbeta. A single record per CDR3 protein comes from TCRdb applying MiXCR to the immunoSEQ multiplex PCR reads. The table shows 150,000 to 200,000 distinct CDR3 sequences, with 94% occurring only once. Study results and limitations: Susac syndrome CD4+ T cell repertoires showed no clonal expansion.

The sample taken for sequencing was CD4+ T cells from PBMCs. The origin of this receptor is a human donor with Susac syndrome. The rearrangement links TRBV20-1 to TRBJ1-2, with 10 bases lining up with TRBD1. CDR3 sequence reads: CSARGDRGNYGYTF. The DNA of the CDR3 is TGCAGTGCTAGGGGGGACAGGGGTAACTATGGCTACACCTTC.